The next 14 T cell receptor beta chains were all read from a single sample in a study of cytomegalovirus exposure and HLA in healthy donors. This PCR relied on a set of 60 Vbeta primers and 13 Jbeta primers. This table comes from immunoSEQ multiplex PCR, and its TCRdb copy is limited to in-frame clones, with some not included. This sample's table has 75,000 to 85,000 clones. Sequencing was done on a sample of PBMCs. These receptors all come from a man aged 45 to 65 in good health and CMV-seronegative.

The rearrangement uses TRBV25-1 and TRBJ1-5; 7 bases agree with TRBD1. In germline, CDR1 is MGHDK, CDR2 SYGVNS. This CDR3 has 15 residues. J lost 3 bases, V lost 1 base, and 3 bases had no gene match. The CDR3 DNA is TGTGCCAGCAGTGAATTAGGGGGCCTCAATCAGCCCCAGCATTTT. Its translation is CASSELGGLNQPQHF.

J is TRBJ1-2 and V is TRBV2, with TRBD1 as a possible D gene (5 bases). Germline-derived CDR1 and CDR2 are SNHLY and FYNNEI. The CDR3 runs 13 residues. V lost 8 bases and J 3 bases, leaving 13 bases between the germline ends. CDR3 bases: TGTGCCAGCTGGGGACTTGCGGACTATGGCTACACCTTC. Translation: CASWGLADYGYTF.

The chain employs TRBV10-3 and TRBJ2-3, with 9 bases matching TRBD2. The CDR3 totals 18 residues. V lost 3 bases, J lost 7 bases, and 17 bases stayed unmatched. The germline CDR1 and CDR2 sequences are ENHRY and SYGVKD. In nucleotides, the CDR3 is TGTGCCATCAGTGAAATTTCGGCGGGGGGGGACAAGAAGAATACGCAGTATTTT. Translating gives CAISEISAGGDKKNTQYF.

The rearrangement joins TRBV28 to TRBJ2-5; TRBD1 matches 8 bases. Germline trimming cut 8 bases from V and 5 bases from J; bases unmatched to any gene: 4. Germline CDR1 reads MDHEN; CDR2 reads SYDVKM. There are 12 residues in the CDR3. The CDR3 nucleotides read TGTGCCAGCCGACAGGGGATCGAGACCCAGTACTTC. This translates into CASRQGIETQYF.

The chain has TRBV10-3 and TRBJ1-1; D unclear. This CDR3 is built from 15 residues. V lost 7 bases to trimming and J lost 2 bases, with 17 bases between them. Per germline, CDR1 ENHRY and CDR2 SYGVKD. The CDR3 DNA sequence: TGTGCCATCACTCAAGGACTGAGAACTAACACTGAAGCTTTCTTT. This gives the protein CAITQGLRTNTEAFF.

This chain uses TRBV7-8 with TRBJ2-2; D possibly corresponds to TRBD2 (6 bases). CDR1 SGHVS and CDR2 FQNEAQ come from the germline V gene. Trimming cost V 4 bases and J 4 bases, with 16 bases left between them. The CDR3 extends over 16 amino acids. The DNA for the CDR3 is TGTGCCAGCAGCTATAATGGGGGGTTGGCCACCGGGGAGCTGTTTTTT. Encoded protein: CASSYNGGLATGELFF.

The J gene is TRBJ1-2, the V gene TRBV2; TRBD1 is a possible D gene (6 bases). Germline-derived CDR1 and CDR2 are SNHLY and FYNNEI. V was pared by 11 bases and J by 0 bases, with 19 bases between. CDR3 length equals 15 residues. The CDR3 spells CAGATYRVANYGYTF. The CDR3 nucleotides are TGTGCCGGGGCCACCTACAGGGTGGCTAACTATGGCTACACCTTC. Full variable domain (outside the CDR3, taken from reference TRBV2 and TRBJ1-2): EPEVTQTPSHQVTQMGQEVILRCVPISNHLYFYWYRQILGQKVEFLVSFYNNEISEKSEIFDDQFSVERPDGSNFTLKIRSTKLEDSAMYFCAGATYRVANYGYTFGSGTRLTVV.

This chain's CDR3 is CSVGWGQGRGNEQFF. In DNA, the CDR3 is TGCAGCGTTGGGTGGGGACAGGGGCGGGGGAATGAGCAGTTCTTC. The V gene is TRBV29-1, the J gene TRBJ2-1, with TRBD1 matching 10 bases. The V gene's germline CDR1 is SQVTM and CDR2 ANQGSEA. Losses at the gene ends were 4 bases for V and 7 bases for J; bases not matched to a gene: 10. The CDR3 spans 15 residues.

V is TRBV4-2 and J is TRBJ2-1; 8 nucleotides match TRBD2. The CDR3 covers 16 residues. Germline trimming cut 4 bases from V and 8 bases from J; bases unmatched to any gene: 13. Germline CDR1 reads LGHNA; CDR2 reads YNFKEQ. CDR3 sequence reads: CASSPGGSGGGYEQFF. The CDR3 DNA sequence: TGTGCCAGCAGCCCCGGGGGGAGCGGGGGTGGGTATGAGCAGTTCTTC.

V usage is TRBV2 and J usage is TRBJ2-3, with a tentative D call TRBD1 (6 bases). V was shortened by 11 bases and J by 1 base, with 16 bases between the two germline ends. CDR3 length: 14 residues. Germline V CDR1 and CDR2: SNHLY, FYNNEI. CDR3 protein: CAVTGEGGTDTQYF. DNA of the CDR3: TGTGCCGTAACGGGCGAGGGGGGCACAGATACGCAGTATTTT.

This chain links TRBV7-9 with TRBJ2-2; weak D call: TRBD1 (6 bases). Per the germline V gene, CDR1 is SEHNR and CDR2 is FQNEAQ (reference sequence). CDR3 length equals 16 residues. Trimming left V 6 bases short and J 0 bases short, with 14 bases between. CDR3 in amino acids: CASRGTGTTNTGELFF. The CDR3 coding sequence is TGTGCCAGCAGGGGAACCGGGACAACGAACACCGGGGAGCTGTTTTTT.

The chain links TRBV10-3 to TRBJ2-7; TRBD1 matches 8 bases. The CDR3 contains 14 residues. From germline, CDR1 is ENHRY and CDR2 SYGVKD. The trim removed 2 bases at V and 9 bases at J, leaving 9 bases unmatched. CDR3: CAISEGTGSMGQYF. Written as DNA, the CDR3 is TGTGCCATCAGTGAGGGGACAGGATCCATGGGGCAGTACTTC.

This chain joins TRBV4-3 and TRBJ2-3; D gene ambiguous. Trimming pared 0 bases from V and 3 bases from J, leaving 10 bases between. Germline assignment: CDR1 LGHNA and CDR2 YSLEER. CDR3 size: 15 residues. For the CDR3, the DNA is TGCGCCAGCAGCCAAGAAGCCAGGTGGACAGATACGCAGTATTTT. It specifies CASSQEARWTDTQYF.

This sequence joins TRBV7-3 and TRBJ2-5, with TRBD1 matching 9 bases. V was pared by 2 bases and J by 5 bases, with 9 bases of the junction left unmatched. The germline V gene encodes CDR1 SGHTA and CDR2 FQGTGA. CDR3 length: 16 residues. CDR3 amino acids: CASSLSTGGLGETQYF. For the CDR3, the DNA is TGTGCCAGCAGCTTATCAACAGGGGGCCTCGGGGAGACCCAGTACTTC.